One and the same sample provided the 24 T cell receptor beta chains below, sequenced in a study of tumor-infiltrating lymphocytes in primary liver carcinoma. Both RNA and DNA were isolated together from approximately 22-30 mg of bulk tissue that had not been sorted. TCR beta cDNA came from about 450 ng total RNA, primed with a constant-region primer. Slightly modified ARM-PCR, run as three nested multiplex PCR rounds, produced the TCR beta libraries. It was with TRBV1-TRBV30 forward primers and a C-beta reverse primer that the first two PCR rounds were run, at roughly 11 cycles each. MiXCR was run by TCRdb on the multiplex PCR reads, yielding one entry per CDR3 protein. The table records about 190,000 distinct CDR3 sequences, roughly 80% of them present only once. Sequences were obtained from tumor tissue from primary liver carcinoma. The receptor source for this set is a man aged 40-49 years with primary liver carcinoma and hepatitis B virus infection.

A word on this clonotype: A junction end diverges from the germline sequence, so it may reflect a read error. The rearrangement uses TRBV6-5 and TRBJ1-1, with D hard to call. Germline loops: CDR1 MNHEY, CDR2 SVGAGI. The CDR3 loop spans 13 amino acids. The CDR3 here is CASSGWKNTEVFF. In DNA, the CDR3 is TGTGCCAGTAGTGGGTGGAAGAACACTGAAGTTTTCTTT.

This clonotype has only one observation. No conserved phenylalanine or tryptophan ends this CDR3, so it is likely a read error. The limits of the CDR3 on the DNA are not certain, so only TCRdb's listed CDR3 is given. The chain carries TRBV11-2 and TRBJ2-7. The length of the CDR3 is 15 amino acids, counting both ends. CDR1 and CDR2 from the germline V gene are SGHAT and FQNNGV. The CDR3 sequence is CASSSGRLYTREQYL.

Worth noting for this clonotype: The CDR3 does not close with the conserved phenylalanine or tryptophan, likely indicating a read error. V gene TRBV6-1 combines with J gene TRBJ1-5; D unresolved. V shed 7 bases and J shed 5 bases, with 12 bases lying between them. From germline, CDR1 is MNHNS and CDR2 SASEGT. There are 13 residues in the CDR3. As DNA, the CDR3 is TGTGCCAGCAATGGGGAGCTCTATCAGCCCCAGCATATT. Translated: CASNGELYQPQHI.

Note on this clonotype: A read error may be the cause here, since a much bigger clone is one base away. As DNA, the CDR3 is TGTGCCAGAAGTTTAGGGAGTTTCTATGAGCAGTTCTTC. Its translation is CARSLGSFYEQFF. The chain uses TRBV28 and TRBJ2-1; weak D call: TRBD2 (5 bases). The V gene's germline CDR1 is MDHEN and CDR2 SYDVKM. This CDR3 comprises 13 residues.

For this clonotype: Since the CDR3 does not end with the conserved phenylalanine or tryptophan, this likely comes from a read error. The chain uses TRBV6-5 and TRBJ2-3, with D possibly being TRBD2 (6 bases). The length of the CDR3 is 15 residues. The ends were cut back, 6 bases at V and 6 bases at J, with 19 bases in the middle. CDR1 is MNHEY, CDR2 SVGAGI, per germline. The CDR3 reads CASRTEAGRLDTQYL. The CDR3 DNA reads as TGTGCCAGCAGAACAGAAGCAGGGAGGTTGGATACGCAGTATCTT.

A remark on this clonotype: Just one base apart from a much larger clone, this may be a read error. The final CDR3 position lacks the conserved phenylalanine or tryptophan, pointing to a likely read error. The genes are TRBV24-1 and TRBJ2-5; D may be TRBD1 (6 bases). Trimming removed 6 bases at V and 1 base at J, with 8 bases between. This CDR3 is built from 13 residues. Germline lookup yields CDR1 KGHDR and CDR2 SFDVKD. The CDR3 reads CATSRTVQETQYI. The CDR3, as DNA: TGTGCCACCAGTCGGACAGTCCAAGAGACCCAGTACATC.

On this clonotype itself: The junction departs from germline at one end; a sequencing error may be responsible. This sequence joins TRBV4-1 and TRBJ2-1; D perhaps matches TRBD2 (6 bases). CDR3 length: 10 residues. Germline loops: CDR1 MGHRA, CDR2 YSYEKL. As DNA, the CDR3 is TGCGCGAGCATCGCGGGACGGCAGTTCTTC. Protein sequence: CASIAGRQFF.

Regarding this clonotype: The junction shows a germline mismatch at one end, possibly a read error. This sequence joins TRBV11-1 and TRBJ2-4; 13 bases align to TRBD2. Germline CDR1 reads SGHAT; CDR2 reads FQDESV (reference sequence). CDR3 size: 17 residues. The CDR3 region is CVNSFPGTSGTNNIQYF. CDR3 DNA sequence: TGTGTTAACAGCTTTCCCGGGACTAGCGGGACCAATAACATTCAGTACTTC.

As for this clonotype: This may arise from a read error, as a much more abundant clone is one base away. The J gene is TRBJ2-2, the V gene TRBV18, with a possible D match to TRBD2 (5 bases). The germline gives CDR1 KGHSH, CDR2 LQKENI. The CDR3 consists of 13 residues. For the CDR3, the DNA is TGTGCCAGTCGGGAAGCGTACACCGGGGAGCCGTTTTTT. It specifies CASREAYTGEPFF.

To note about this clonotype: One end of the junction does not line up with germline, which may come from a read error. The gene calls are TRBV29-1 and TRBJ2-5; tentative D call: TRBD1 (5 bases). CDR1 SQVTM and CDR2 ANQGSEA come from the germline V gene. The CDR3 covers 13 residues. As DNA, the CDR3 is TGCGGCGTTGAAGGTCAGGGCCGTGAGACCAAGTACTTC. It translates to CGVEGQGRETKYF.

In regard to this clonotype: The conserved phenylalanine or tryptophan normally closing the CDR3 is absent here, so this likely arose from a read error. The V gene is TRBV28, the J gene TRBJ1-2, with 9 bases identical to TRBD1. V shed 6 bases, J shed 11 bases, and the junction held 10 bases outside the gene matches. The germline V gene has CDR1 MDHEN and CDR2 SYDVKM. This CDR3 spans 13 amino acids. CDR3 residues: CASSRQGVEGYTY. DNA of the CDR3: TGTGCCAGCAGCCGACAGGGGGTAGAGGGATACACCTAC.

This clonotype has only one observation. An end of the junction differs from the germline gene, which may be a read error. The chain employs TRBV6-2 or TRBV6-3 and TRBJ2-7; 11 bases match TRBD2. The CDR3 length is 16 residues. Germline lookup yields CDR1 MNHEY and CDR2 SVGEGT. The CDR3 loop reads CASSYTSSGRRYEQYF. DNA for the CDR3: TGTGCCAGCAGTTACACCTCTAGCGGGAGGAGATACGAACAGTACTTC.

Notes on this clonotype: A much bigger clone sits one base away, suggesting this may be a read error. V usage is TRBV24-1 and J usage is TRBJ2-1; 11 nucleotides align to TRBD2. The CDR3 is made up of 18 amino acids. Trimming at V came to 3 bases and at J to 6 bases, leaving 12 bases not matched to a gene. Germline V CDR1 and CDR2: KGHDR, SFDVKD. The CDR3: CATSDHRGTSGRINEQFF. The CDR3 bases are TGTGCCACCAGTGATCACCGGGGAACTAGCGGGAGAATCAATGAGCAGTTCTTC.

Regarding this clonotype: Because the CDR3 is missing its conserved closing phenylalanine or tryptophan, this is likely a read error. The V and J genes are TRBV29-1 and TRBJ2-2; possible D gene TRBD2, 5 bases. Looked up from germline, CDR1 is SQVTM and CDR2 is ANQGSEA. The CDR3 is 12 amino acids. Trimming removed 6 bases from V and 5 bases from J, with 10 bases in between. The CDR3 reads CSVGRRTGELFS. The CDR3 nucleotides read TGCAGCGTCGGAAGGAGGACCGGGGAGCTGTTTTCT.

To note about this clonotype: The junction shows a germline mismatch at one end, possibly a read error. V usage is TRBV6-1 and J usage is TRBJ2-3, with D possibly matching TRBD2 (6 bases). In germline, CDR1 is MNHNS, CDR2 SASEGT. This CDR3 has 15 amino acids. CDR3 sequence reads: CASRDDKGPGDTQCF. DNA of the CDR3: TGTGCCAGTAGAGACGACAAGGGGCCGGGAGATACGCAGTGTTTT.

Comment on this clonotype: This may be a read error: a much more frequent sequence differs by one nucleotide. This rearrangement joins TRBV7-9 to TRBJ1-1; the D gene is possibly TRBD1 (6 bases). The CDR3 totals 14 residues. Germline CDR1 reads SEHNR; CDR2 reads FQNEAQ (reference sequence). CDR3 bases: TGTGCCAACAGCTTGGACAGACTGAACACTGAAGCTTTCTTT. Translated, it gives CANSLDRLNTEAFF.

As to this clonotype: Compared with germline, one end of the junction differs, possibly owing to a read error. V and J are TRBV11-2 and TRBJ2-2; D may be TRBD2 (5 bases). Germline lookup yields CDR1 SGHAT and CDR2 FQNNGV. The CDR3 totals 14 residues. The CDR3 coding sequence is TGTCCCAGCAGCAAGAGCGGAAGCCCTGGGGAGCTGTTTTTT. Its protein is CPSSKSGSPGELFF.

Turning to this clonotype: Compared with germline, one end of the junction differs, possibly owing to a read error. DNA for the CDR3: TGCAGCGTTGAGACTAGCGGGGCGAACACCGGGGAACTGTTTTTT. Protein product: CSVETSGANTGELFF. The chain carries TRBV29-1 and TRBJ2-2; the match to TRBD2 covers 11 bases. CDR1 SQVTM and CDR2 ANQGSEA come from the germline V gene. The CDR3 runs to 15 residues.

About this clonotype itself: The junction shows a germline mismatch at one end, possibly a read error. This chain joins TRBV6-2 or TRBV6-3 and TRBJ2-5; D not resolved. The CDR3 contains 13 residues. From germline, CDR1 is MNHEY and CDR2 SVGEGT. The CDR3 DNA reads TGTGCCAGCAGTTACTGGGCCCTAGAGATCCAGTACTTC. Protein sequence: CASSYWALEIQYF.

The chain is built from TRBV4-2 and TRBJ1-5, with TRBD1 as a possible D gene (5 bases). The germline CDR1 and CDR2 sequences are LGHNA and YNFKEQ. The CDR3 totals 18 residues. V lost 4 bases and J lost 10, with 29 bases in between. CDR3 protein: CASSPHLRGGTGPHPQHF. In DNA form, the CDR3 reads TGTGCCAGCAGCCCCCACCTACGAGGAGGCACAGGACCTCATCCCCAGCATTTT.

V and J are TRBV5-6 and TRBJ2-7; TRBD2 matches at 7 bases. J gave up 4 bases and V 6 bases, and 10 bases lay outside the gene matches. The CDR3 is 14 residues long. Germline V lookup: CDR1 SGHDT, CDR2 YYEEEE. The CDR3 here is CASNFPRLAYEQYF. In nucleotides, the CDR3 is TGTGCCAGCAACTTCCCGAGACTAGCATACGAGCAGTACTTC.

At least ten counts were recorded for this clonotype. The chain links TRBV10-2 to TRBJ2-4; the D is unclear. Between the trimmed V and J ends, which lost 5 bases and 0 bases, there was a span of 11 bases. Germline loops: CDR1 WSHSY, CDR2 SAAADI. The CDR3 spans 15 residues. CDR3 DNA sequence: TGCGCCAGCAGTCCACAACAGCTAGCCAAAAACATTCAGTACTTC. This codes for CASSPQQLAKNIQYF.

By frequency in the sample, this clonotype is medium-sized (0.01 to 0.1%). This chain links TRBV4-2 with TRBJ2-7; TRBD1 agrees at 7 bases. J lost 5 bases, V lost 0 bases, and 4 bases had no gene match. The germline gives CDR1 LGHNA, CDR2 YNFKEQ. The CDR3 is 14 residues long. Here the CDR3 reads CASSQDRGGHEQYF. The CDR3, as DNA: TGTGCCAGCAGCCAAGATCGAGGGGGCCACGAGCAGTACTTC.

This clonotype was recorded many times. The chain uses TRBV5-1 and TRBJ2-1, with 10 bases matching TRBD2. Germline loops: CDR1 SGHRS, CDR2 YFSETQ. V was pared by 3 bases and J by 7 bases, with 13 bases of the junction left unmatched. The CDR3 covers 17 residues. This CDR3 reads CASSSGLAITFLNEQFF. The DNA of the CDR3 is TGCGCCAGCAGCTCGGGACTAGCGATCACCTTCCTAAATGAGCAGTTCTTC.